This TCR beta chain was obtained from a study of T cell changes during pregnancy in multiple sclerosis. This CDR3 has 15 amino acids. Germline CDR1 reads MNHEY; CDR2 reads SVGAGI. Trimming pared 2 bases from V and 5 bases from J, leaving 15 bases between. Assay used: immunoSEQ multiplex PCR; TCRdb lists only in-frame clones, some missing. The sample yields 85,000 to 130,000 clones, around 90% seen once. The sequencing used peripheral blood, collected before pregnancy. The chain links TRBV6-5 to TRBJ1-2; D remains ambiguous. This TCR came from a female donor with multiple sclerosis, enrolled in a pregnancy study. The CDR3 DNA follows: TGTGCCAGCAGTTACGGGTCAGCGGGGAATTATGGCTACACCTTC. Translated: CASSYGSAGNYGYTF.